This T cell receptor (beta chain) was recorded in a study of CD8 T cells in ankylosing spondylitis. TCRdb re-called the 5' RACE reads with MiXCR, one entry per CDR3 protein. Of roughly 140,000 distinct CDR3 sequences in the sample, around two fifths are singletons; the top ten hold roughly 15%. The V end was cut by 7 bases, the J end by 8 bases, with 12 bases between. This CDR3 comprises 13 residues. Germline V gives CDR1 SNHLY, CDR2 FYNNEI. The specimen sequenced was synovial fluid, either unsorted or a sorted T cell fraction (not recorded which). The chain links TRBV2 to TRBJ1-6; D remains ambiguous. The receptor's source is a male donor with ankylosing spondylitis. CDR3 loop: CASTESTHSPLHF. The CDR3 nucleotides read TGTGCCAGCACCGAAAGTACGCATTCACCCCTCCACTTT.